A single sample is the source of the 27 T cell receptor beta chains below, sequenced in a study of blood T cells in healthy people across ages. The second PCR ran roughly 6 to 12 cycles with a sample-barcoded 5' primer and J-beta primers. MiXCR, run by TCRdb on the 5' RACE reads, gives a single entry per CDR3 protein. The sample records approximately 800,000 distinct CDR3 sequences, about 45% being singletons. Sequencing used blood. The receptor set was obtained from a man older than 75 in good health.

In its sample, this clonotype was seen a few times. CDR3 region: CSARDSSGTSGDYNEQFF. The CDR3 region has the DNA TGCAGTGCTAGAGATTCATCCGGGACTAGCGGGGATTACAATGAGCAGTTCTTC. V usage is TRBV20-1 and J usage is TRBJ2-1; 13 bases match TRBD2. With 0 bases clipped from V and 4 bases from J, the junction kept 9 bases outside the gene matches. The CDR3 has 18 residues. The germline gives CDR1 DFQATT, CDR2 SNEGSKA (reference sequence).

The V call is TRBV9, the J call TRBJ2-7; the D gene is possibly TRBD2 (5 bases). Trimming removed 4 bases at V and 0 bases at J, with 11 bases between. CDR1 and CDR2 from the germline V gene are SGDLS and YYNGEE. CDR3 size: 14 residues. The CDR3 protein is CASSSMGSSYEQYF. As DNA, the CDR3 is TGTGCCAGCAGCTCTATGGGGAGCTCCTACGAGCAGTACTTC.

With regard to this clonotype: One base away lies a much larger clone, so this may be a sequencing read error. The CDR3 sequence is CSAADTFNKQFF. The DNA of the CDR3 is TGCAGCGCCGCTGATACGTTCAATAAGCAGTTCTTC. This chain joins TRBV29-1 and TRBJ2-1; D uncertain. The CDR3 has 12 amino acids. The germline V gene has CDR1 SQVTM and CDR2 ANQGSEA.

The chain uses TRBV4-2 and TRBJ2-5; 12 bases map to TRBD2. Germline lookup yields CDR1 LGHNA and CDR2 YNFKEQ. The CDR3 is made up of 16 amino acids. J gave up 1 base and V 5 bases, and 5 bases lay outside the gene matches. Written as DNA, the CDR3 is TGTGCCAGCAGCTTGACTAGCGGGAGCTCCCAAGAGACCCAGTACTTC. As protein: CASSLTSGSSQETQYF.

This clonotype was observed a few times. For the CDR3, the DNA is TGTGCCAGCAGTGAAGCGCGCGGTCTAGCGGGAGAGACCCAGTACTTC. It specifies CASSEARGLAGETQYF. This chain links TRBV6-1 with TRBJ2-5, with 8 bases matching TRBD2. CDR1 is MNHNS and CDR2 is SASEGT in the germline V gene. The V and J ends lost 0 bases and 4 bases, in that order; junction bases with no gene match: 7. The CDR3 is 16 amino acids.

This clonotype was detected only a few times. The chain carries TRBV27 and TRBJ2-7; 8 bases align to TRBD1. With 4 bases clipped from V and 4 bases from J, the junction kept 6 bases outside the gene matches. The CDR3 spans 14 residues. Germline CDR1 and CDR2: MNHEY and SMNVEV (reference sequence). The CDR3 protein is CASSSGGALYEQYF. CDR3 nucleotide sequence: TGTGCCAGCAGTTCAGGGGGCGCGTTATACGAGCAGTACTTC.

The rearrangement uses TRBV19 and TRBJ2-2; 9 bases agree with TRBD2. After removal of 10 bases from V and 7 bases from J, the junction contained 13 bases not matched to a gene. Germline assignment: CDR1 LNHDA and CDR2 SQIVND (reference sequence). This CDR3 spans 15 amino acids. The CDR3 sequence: CATTNIAGANGELFF. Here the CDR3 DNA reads TGTGCCACCACAAACATAGCGGGAGCGAACGGGGAGCTGTTTTTT.

CDR3 sequence: CASSQDPASGRGIQYF. Here the CDR3 DNA reads TGTGCCAGCAGCCAAGATCCGGCTAGCGGGAGAGGCATTCAGTACTTC. The rearrangement uses TRBV4-2 and TRBJ2-4, with 10 bases matching TRBD2. Trimming cost V 0 bases and J 9 bases; bases outside gene matches: 8. Looked up from germline, CDR1 is LGHNA and CDR2 is YNFKEQ. This CDR3 is 16 amino acids long.

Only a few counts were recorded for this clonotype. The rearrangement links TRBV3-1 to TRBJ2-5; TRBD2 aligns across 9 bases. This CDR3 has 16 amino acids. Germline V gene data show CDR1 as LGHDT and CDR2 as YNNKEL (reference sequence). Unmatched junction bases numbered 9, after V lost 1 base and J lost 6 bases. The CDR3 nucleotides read TGTGCCAGCAGCCAAGGGGTAGCGGGAGCGGGAAAGACCCAGTACTTC. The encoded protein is CASSQGVAGAGKTQYF.

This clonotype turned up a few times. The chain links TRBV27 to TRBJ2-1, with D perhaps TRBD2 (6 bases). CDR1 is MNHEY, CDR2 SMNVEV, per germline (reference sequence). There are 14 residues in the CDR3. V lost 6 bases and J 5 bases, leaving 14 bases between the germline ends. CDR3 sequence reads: CASSHHGGDNEQFF. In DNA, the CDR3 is TGTGCCAGCAGCCATCACGGGGGTGACAATGAGCAGTTCTTC.

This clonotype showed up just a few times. CDR3 coding DNA: TGTGCCATCAGAACCGGGACTAGCACAGATACGCAGTATTTT. It codes for CAIRTGTSTDTQYF. The gene calls are TRBV10-3 and TRBJ2-3; D might be TRBD2 (6 bases). There are 14 residues in the CDR3. The germline CDR1 and CDR2 sequences are ENHRY and SYGVKD. The V end was cut by 6 bases, the J end by 0 bases, with 10 bases between.

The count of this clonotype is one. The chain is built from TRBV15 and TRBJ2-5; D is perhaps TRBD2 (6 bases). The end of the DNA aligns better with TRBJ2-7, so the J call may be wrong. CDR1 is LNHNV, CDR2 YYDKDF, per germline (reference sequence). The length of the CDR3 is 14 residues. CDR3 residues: CATSNVGGFYEQYF. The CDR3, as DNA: TGTGCCACCAGCAATGTCGGGGGATTCTACGAGCAGTACTTC.

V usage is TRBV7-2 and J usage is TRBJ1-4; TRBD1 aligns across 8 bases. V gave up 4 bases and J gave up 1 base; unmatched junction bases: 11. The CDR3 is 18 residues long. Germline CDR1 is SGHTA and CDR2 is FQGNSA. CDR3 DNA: TGTGCCAGCAGCTCGCGCCCACTACAGGGGGGAACTAATGAAAAACTGTTTTTT. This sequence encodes CASSSRPLQGGTNEKLFF.

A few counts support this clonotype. The CDR3 bases are TGTGCCAGCAGCCAACTTAGGACAGGGTCCCGTGGCTACACCTTC. Encoded protein: CASSQLRTGSRGYTF. V is TRBV3-1 and J is TRBJ1-2; 8 bases are shared with TRBD1. This CDR3 contains 15 residues. Germline V gene data show CDR1 as LGHDT and CDR2 as YNNKEL (reference sequence). Losses at the gene ends were 2 bases for V and 7 bases for J; bases not matched to a gene: 9.

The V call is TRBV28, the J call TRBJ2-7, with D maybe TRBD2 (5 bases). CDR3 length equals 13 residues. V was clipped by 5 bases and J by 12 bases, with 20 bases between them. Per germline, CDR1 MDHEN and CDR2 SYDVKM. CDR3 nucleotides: TGTGCCAGCAGTCCGCAAGTCCGGGATCACTCGTACTTC. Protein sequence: CASSPQVRDHSYF.

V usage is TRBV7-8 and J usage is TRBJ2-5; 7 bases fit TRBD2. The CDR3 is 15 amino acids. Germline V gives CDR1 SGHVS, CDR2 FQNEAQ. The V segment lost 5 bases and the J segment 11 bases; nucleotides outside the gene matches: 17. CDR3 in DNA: TGTGCCAGCAGCCCTAGCGGAGGTCTTTACAATGAGCAGTACTTC. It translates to CASSPSGGLYNEQYF. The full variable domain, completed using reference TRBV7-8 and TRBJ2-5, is GAGVSQSPRYKVAKRGQDVALRCDPISGHVSLFWYQQALGQGPEFLTYFQNEAQLDKSGLPSDRFFAERPEGSVSTLKIQRTQQEDSAVYLCASSPSGGLYNEQYFGPGTRLLVL.

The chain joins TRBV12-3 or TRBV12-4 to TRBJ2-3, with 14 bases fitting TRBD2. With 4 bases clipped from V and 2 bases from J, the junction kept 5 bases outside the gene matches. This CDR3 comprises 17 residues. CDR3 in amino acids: CASSSRTSGRSTDTQYF. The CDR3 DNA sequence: TGTGCCAGCAGTTCCCGGACTAGCGGGAGGTCCACAGATACGCAGTATTTT.

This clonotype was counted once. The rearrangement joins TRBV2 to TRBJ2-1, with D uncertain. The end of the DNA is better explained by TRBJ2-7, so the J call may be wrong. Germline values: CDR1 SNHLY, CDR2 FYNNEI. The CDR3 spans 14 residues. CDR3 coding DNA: TGTGCCAGCAGTGCCTTTGTAGCTAACAATGAGCAGTACTTC. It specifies CASSAFVANNEQYF.

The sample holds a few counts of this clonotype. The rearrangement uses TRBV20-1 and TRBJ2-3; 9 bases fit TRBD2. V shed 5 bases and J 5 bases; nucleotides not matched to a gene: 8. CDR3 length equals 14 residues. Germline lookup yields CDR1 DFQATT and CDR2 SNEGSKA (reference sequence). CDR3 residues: CSAAPAGGVDTQYF. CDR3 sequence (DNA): TGCAGTGCTGCCCCCGCGGGAGGGGTAGATACGCAGTATTTT.

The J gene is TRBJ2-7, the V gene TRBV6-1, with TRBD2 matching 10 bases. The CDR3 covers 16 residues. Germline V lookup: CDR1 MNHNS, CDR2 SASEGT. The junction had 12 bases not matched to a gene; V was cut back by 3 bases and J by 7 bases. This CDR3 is CASSEVTSGSYNEQYF. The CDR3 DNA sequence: TGTGCCAGCAGTGAGGTGACTAGCGGGTCCTACAATGAGCAGTACTTC.

The chain's CDR3 is CASSPGLRGNSPLHF. The CDR3 DNA reads TGTGCCAGCTCACCAGGCCTTAGGGGTAATTCACCCCTCCACTTT. This chain connects TRBV18 to TRBJ1-6, with a tentative D call TRBD1 (5 bases). V was shortened by 2 bases and J by 6 bases, with 11 bases between the two germline ends. This CDR3 is built from 15 residues. Germline V gene data show CDR1 as KGHSH and CDR2 as LQKENI.

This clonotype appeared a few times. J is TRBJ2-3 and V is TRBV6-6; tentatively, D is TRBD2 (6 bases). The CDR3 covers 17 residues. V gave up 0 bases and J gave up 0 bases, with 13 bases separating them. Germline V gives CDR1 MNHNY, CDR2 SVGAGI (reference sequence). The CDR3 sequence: CASSYSMVGGSTDTQYF. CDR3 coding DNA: TGTGCCAGCAGTTACTCGATGGTTGGGGGGAGCACAGATACGCAGTATTTT.

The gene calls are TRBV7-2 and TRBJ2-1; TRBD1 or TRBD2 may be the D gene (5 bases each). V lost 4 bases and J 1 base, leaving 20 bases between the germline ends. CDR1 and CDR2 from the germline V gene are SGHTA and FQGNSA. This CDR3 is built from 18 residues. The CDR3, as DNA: TGTGCCAGCAGCTACCAAACCGGGGCGATCACTTCCTACAATGAGCAGTTCTTC. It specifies CASSYQTGAITSYNEQFF.

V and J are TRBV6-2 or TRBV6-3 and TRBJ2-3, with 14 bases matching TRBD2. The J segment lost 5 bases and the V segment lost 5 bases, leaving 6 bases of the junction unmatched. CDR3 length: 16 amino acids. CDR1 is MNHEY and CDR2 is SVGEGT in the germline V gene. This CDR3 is CASSMGLAGVIDTQYF. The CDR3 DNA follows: TGTGCCAGCAGTATGGGACTAGCGGGAGTTATAGATACGCAGTATTTT.

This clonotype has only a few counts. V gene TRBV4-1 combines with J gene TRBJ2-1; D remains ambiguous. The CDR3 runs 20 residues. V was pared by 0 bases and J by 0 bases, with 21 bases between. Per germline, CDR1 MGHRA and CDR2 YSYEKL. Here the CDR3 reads CASSQEWTASAHSSYNEQFF. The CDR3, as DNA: TGCGCCAGCAGCCAAGAATGGACGGCGTCCGCTCACAGCTCCTACAATGAGCAGTTCTTC.

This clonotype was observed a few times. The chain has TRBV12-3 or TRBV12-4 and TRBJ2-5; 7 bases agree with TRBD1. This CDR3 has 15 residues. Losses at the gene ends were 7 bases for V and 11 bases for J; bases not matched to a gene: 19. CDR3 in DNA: TGTGCCAGCACCCCACAGGGGATAAGGGACAATGAGCAGTACTTC. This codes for CASTPQGIRDNEQYF.

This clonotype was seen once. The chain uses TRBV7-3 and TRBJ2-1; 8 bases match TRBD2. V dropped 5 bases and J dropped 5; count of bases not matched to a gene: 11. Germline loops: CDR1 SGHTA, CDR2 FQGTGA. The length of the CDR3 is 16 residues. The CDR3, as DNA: TGTGCCAGCAGCCCCGCCGGGACTAGTGTGGACAATGAGCAGTTCTTC. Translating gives CASSPAGTSVDNEQFF.